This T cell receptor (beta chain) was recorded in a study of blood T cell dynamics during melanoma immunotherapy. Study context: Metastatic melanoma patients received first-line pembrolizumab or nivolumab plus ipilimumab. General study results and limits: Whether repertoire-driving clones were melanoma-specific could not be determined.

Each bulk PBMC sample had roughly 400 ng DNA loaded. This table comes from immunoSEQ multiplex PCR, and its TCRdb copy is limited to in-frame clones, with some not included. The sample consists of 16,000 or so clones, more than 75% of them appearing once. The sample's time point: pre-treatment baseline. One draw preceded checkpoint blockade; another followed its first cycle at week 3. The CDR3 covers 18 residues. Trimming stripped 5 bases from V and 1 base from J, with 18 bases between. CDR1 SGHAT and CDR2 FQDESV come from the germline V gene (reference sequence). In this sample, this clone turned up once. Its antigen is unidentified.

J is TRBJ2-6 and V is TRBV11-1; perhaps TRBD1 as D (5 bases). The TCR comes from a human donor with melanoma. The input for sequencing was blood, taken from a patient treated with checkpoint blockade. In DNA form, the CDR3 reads TGTGCCAGCAGCCCTCGGGCAGGGAAGCTATCTGGGGCCAACGTCCTGACTTTC. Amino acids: CASSPRAGKLSGANVLTF.